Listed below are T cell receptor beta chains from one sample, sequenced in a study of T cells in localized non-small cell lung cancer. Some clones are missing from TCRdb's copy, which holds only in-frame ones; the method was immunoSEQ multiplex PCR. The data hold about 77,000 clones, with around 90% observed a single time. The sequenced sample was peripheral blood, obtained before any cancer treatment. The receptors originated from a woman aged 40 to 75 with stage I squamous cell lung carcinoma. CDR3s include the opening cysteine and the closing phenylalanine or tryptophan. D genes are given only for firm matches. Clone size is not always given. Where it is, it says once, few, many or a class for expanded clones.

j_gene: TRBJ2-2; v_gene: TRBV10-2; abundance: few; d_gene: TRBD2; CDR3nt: TGCGCCAGCAGTGCGGGACTAGCCACCGGGGAGCTGTTTTTT; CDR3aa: CASSAGLATGELFF
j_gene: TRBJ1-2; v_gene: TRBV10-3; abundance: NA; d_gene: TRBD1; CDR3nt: TGTGCCATCAGTGAGTCGAACCGGGACAGGGTCGGCTACACCTTC; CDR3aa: CAISESNRDRVGYTF
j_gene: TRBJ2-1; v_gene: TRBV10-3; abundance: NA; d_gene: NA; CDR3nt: TGTGCCATCCCCCCGGGGCCCAATGAGCAGTTCTTC; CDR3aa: CAIPPGPNEQFF
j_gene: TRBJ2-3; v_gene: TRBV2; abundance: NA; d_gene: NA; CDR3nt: TGTGCCAGCAGTCCGAAGGCGGATACGCAGTATTTT; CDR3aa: CASSPKADTQYF
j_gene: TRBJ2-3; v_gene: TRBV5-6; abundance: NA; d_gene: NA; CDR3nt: TGTGCCAGCAGCTTCGTAACAGATACGCAGTATTTT; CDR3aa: CASSFVTDTQYF
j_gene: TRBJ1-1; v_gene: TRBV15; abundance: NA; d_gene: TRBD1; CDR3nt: TGTGCCACCAGCGGACAGGGTGGGAACACTGAAGCTTTCTTT; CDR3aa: CATSGQGGNTEAFF
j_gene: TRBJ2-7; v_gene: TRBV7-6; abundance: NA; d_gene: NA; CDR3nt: TGTGCCAGCAGCTTAGTTGGGGGAGAAGTTTCCGAGCAGTACTTC; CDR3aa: CASSLVGGEVSEQYF
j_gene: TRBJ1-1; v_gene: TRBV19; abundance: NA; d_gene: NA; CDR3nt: TGTGCCAGTAGTATGTGGGGGGGAGACACTGAAGCTTTCTTT; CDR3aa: CASSMWGGDTEAFF
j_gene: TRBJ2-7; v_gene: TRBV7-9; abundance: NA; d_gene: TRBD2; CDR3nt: TGTGCCAGCAGCTTAGCTAAGGGAGGGAGTAACCCCTACGAGCAGTACTTC; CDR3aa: CASSLAKGGSNPYEQYF
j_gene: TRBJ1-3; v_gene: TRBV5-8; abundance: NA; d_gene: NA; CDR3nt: TGTGCCACCGGGACGGCGAATGCTATGAGCTCTGGAAACACCATATATTTT; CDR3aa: CATGTANAMSSGNTIYF
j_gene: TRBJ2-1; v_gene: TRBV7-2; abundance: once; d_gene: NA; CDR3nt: TGTGCCAGCAGCACCTTAGGGGGTATGTACAATGAGCAGTTCTTC; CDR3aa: CASSTLGGMYNEQFF
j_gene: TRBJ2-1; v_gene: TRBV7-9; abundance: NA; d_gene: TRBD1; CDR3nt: TGTGCCAGCACCGGACAGGATTTTTACAATGAGCAGTTCTTC; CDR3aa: CASTGQDFYNEQFF
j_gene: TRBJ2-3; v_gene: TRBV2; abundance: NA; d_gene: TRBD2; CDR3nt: TGTGCCAGCAGTGTAGGAGCGGGGGGGTCAGATACGCAGTATTTT; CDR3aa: CASSVGAGGSDTQYF
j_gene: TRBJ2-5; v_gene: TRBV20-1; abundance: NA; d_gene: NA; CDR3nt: TGCAGTGGAAGATTACAAGAGACCCAGTACTTC; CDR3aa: CSGRLQETQYF
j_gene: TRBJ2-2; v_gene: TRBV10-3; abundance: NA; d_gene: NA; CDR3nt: TGTGCCATCAGTGAGTCTAGGGCAAAGAACACCGGGGAGCTGTTTTTT; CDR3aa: CAISESRAKNTGELFF
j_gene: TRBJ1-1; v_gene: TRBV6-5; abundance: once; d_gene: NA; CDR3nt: TGTGCCAGCAGTTACAGGACTGAAGCTTTCTTT; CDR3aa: CASSYRTEAFF
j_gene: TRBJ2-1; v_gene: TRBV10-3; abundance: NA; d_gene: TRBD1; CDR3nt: TGTGCCATCAGTGAGTCAGGGACAGTAAGGGGGTACAATGAGCAGTTCTTC; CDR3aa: CAISESGTVRGYNEQFF
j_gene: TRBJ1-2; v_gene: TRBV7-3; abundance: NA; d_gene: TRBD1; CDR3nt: TGTGCCAGCAGCTTGGAGGGGGCGGAGGGCTACACCTTC; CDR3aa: CASSLEGAEGYTF
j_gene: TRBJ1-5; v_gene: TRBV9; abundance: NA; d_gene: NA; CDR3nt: TGTGCCAGCAGCGTAGGGCAGGGGACAAATCAGCCCCAGCATTTT; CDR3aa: CASSVGQGTNQPQHF
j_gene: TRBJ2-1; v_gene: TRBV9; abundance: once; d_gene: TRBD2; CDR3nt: TGTGCCAGCAGCCCTGGTGGGAGGGTTGAGCAGTTCTTC; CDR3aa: CASSPGGRVEQFF
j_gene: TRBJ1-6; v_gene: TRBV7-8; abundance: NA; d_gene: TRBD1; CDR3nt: TGTGCCAGCAGCTACAGGGGAGATTCACCCCTCCACTTT; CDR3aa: CASSYRGDSPLHF
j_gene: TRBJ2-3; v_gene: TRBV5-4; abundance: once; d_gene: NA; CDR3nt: TGTGCCAGCAGCTCCGCCCCCGGGGGGCTCACAGATACGCAGTATTTT; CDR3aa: CASSSAPGGLTDTQYF
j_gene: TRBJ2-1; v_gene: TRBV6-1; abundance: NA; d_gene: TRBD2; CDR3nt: TGTGCCAGCAGCCTAGCGGGGGGGCGAAATGAGCAGTTCTTC; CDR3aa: CASSLAGGRNEQFF
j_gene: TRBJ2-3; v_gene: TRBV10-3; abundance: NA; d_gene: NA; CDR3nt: TGTGCCATCGCTCGGGGGACCTCAGATACGCAGTATTTT; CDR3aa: CAIARGTSDTQYF
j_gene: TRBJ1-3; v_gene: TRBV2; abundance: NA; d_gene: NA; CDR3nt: TGTGCCAGCAGTGTTCAGGCGAGCTCTGGAAACACCATATATTTT; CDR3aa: CASSVQASSGNTIYF
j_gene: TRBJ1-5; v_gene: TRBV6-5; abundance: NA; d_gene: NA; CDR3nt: TGTGCCAGCAGTCCTCTATCATTTCGGGAGCCCCAGCATTTT; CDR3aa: CASSPLSFREPQHF
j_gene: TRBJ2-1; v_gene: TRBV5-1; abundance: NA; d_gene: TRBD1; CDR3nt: TGCGCCAGCAGCTTGGGGGACAGGGAGAATGAGCAGTTCTTC; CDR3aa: CASSLGDRENEQFF
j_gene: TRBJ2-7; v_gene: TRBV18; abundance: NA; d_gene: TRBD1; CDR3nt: TGTGCCAGCTCACCACCGACGGGACAGGGCCACGAGCAGTACTTC; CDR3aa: CASSPPTGQGHEQYF
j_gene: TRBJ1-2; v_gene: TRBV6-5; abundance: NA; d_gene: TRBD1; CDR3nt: TGTGCCAGCGGACAGGGAAGGTTGCGGGGCTACACCTTC; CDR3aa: CASGQGRLRGYTF
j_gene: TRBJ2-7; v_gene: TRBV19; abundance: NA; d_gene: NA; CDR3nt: TGTGCCAGTAGTCCCTTCCTTTTCTACGAGCAGTACTTC; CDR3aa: CASSPFLFYEQYF
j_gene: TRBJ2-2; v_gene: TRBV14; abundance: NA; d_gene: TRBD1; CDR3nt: TGTGCCAGCAGCCACTGGACAGGGAAGGGGACCGGGGAGCTGTTTTTT; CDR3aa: CASSHWTGKGTGELFF
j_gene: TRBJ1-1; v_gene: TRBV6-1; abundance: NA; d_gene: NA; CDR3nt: TGTGCCAGCAGGCCCACCCAAGGGCAAGGCACTGAAGCTTTCTTT; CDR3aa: CASRPTQGQGTEAFF
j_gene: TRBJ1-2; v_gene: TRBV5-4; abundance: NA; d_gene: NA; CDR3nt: TGTGCCAGCAGCTTGGCGGTTAATAACTATGGCTACACCTTC; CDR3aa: CASSLAVNNYGYTF
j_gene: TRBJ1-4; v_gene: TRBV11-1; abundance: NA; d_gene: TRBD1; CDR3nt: TGTGCCAGCAGAACGGGACAGGGACGCGCTGAAAAACTGTTTTTT; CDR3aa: CASRTGQGRAEKLFF
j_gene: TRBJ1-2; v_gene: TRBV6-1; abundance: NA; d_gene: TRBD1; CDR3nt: TGTGCCAGCAGCCCCGACAGGGGGAGTGGCTACACCTTC; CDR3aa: CASSPDRGSGYTF
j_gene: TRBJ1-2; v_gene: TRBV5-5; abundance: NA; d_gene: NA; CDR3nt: TGTGCCAGCAGCGTACAGGGTGGAAAAGGCTATGGCTACACCTTC; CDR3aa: CASSVQGGKGYGYTF
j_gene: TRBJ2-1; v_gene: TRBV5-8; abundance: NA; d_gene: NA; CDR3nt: TGTGCCAGCAGCTTGTATGGTGACAATGAGCAGTTCTTC; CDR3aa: CASSLYGDNEQFF
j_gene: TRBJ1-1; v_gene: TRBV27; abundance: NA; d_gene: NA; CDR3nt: TGTGCCAGCAGTCATGGAAAGAGGTACACTGAAGCTTTCTTT; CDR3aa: CASSHGKRYTEAFF
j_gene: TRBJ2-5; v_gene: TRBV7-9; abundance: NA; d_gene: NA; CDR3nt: TGTGCCAGCCAGAGGGCCTTAGAGACCCAGTACTTC; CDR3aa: CASQRALETQYF
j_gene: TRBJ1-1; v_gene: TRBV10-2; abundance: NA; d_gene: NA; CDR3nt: TGCGCCAGCAGCAGGGGACGTGGCACTGAAGCTTTCTTT; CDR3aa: CASSRGRGTEAFF
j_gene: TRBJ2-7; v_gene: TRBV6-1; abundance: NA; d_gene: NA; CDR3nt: TGTGCCAGCAGTATTACAGGTTCCTACGAGCAGTACTTC; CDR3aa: CASSITGSYEQYF
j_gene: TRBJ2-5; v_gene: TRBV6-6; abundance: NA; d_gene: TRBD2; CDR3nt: TGTGCCAGCAGTTACTCGCGGGGGAACCAAGAGACCCAGTACTTC; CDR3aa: CASSYSRGNQETQYF
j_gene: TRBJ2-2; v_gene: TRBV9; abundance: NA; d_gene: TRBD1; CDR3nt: TGTGCCAGCAGCGTAACACACGGGGACAGGGGGCCCGGGGAGCTGTTTTTT; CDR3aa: CASSVTHGDRGPGELFF
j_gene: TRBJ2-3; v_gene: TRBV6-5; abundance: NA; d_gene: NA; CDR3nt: TGTGCCAGCAATGAGAGGGGCACAGATACGCAGTATTTT; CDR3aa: CASNERGTDTQYF
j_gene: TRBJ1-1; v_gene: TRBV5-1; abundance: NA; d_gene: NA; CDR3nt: TGCGCCAGCGGACCCGGCGGGAACACTGAAGCTTTCTTT; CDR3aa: CASGPGGNTEAFF
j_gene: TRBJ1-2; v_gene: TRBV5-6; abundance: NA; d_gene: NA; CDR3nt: TGTGCCAGCAGCTTGTTCAGCTATGGCTACACCTTC; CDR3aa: CASSLFSYGYTF
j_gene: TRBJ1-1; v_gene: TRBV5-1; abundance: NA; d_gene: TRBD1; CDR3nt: TGCGCCAGCAGCGGGGGACAGACACAGAACACTGAAGCTTTCTTT; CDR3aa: CASSGGQTQNTEAFF
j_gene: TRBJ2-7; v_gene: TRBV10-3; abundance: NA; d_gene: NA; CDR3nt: TGTGCCATCAGGGGGAACTACGAGCAGTACTTC; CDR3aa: CAIRGNYEQYF
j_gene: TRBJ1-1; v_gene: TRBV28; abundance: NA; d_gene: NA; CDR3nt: TGTGCCAGCATTGCGTCCGACACTGAAGCTTTCTTT; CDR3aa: CASIASDTEAFF
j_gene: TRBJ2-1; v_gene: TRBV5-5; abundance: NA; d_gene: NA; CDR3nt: TGTGCCAGCAGCACATACAATGAGCAGTTCTTC; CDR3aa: CASSTYNEQFF